These T cell receptor beta chains were read from a single sample in a study of T cells in localized non-small cell lung cancer. Clones were sequenced by immunoSEQ multiplex PCR, and TCRdb holds only the in-frame ones, with some missing. The sample holds some 2,600 clones, 15% to 20% seen once. Material: lung tumor tissue, obtained before any cancer treatment. The receptors were sampled from a woman aged 40-69 years with stage II lung adenocarcinoma. CDR3s leave out the opening cysteine and the closing phenylalanine or tryptophan. Each record gives: V gene, CDR3 protein.

v_call: TRBV11-3; cdr3_aa: ASSYGGRGHGTDTQY
v_call: TRBV11-3; cdr3_aa: ASSSQGRTGPYEQY
v_call: TRBV6-8; cdr3_aa: ASSFIRASPLH
v_call: TRBV11-3; cdr3_aa: ASSLRDRASPLH
v_call: TRBV5-1; cdr3_aa: ASSLGQDNTEAF
v_call: TRBV11-3; cdr3_aa: ASSSGDRANYGYT
v_call: TRBV19; cdr3_aa: ASSIGGYEQY
v_call: TRBV11-3; cdr3_aa: ASSSRSGVTAQPQH
v_call: TRBV28; cdr3_aa: ASSPLYFGTEAF
v_call: TRBV9; cdr3_aa: ASSAPQTGIDNEQF
v_call: TRBV11-3; cdr3_aa: ASSSGQSTDTQY
v_call: TRBV28; cdr3_aa: ASSPLAYSNQPQH
v_call: TRBV9; cdr3_aa: ASSDTRGAQETQY
v_call: TRBV28; cdr3_aa: ASVATGGTPTGANVLT
v_call: TRBV11-3; cdr3_aa: ASSFPWGGTGELF
v_call: TRBV29-1; cdr3_aa: SVGTGALNTEAF
v_call: TRBV11-3; cdr3_aa: ASSFSPAGAYNEQF
v_call: TRBV19; cdr3_aa: ASSFREGSPLH
v_call: TRBV11-3; cdr3_aa: ASSLGHHANTGELF
v_call: TRBV14; cdr3_aa: ASSQGQLAGRGQY
v_call: TRBV29-1; cdr3_aa: SARELAGAGDTQY
v_call: TRBV9; cdr3_aa: ASNPTGDQETQY
v_call: TRBV11-3; cdr3_aa: ASSQGSSNTGELF
v_call: TRBV5-1; cdr3_aa: ASSLDGRNNSPLH
v_call: TRBV9; cdr3_aa: ASSVSGVNTDTQY
v_call: TRBV11-3; cdr3_aa: ASTLGGRGNYGYT
v_call: TRBV11-3; cdr3_aa: ASSTQSPGGAYEQY
v_call: TRBV5-1; cdr3_aa: ASSLEWALNTEAF
v_call: TRBV12-5; cdr3_aa: ASQGDTEAF
v_call: TRBV6-8; cdr3_aa: ASSVRGAAGELF
v_call: TRBV19; cdr3_aa: ASSTYRGGRDGYT
v_call: TRBV19; cdr3_aa: ASSSRDIDTAF
v_call: TRBV11-3; cdr3_aa: ASSPDRPSYEQY
v_call: TRBV4-1; cdr3_aa: ASSQPDGLGGNIQY
v_call: TRBV6-8; cdr3_aa: ASAGTALTQY
v_call: TRBV11-3; cdr3_aa: ASSPHGGPTNEKLF
v_call: TRBV11-3; cdr3_aa: ASSLEGAAMNTEAF
v_call: TRBV9; cdr3_aa: ASSRDLYEQY
v_call: TRBV19; cdr3_aa: ASMGGSAEAF